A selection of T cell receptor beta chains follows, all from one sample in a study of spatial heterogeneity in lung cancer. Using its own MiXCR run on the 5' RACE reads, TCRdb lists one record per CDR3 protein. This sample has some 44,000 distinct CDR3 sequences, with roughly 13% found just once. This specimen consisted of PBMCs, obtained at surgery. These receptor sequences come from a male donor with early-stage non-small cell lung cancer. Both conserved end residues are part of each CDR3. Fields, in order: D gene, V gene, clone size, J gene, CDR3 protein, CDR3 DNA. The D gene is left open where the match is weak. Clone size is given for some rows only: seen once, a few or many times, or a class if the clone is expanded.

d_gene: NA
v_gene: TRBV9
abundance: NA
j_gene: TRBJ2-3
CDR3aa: CASSVANTDTQYF
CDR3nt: TGTGCCAGCAGCGTAGCCAACACAGATACGCAGTATTTT

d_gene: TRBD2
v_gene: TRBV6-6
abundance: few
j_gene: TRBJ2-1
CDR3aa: CASSRGTSRRRVGNEQFF
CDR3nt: TGTGCCAGCAGCCGCGGGACTAGCAGGAGGAGGGTGGGCAATGAGCAGTTCTTC

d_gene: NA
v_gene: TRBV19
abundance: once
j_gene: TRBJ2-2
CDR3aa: CASSPLRVLQGSTGELFF
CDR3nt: TGTGCCAGTAGTCCTCTCAGGGTCCTACAGGGAAGTACCGGGGAGCTGTTTTTT

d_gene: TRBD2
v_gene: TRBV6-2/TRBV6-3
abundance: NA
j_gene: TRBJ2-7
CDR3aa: CASRPGGLPYEQYF
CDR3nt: TGTGCCAGCAGACCCGGGGGACTACCCTACGAGCAGTACTTC

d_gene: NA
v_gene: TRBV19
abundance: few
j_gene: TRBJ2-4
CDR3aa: CASSITGNIQYF
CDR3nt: TGTGCCAGTAGTATAACCGGGAACATTCAGTACTTC

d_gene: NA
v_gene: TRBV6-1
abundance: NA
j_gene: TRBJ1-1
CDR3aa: CDSLTQGDVTEAFF
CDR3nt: TGTGACAGTCTGACACAGGGAGATGTCACTGAAGCTTTCTTT

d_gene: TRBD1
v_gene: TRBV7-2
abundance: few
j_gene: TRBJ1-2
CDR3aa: CASSFLARQGNGYTF
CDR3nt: TGTGCCAGCAGCTTTCTAGCGAGACAGGGAAACGGCTACACCTTC

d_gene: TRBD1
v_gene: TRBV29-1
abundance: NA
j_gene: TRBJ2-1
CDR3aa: CSVDGGQVKFF
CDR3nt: TGCAGCGTGGACGGTGGACAGGTGAAGTTCTTC

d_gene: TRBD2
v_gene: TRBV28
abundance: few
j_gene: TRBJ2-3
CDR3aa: CASSSPGTTSTDTQYF
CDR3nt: TGTGCCAGCAGTTCCCCCGGGACTACTAGCACAGATACGCAGTATTTT

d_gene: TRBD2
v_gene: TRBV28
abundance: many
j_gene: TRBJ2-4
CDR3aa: CASSRTSGRGDIQYF
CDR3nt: TGTGCCAGCAGCCGGACTAGCGGGAGAGGGGACATTCAGTACTTC

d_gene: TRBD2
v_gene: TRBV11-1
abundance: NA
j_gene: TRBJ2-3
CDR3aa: CASSLRFSGRTDTQYF
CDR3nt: TGTGCCAGCAGCCTCCGGTTTAGCGGGAGAACAGATACGCAGTATTTT

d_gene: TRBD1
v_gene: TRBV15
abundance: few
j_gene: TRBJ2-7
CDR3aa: CATSIGTGSYEQYF
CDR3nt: TGTGCCACCAGCATAGGGACAGGTTCCTACGAGCAGTACTTC

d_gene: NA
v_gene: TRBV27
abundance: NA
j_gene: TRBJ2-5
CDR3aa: CASSLSPSGEYQETQYF
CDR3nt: TGTGCCAGCAGTTTATCCCCGTCGGGGGAATATCAAGAGACCCAGTACTTC

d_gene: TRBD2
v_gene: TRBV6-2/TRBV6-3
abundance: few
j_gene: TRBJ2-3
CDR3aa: CASSYSEGLDMDTQYF
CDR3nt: TGTGCCAGCAGTTACTCCGAGGGACTAGACATGGATACGCAGTATTTT

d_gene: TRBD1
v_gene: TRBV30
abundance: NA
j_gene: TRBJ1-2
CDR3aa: CACSTGPHGYTF
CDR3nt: TGTGCCTGCTCGACAGGGCCCCATGGCTACACCTTC

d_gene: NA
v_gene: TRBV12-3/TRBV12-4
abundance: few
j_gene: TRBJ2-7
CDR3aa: CASTSWGHRYEQYF
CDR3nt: TGTGCCAGCACTTCTTGGGGACACCGCTACGAGCAGTACTTC

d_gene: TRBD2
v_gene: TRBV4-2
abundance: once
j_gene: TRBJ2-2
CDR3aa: CASSQVAGGPTGELFF
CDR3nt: TGTGCCAGCAGCCAAGTCGCGGGAGGGCCGACCGGGGAGCTGTTTTTT

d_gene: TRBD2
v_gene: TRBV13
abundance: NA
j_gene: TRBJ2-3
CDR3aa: CASRAGGGPDTQYF
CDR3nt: TGTGCCAGCAGGGCGGGAGGAGGCCCAGATACGCAGTATTTT

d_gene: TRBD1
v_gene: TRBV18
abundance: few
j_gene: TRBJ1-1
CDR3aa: CASSPGTRQGRSEAFF
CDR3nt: TGTGCCAGCTCACCAGGAACCCGACAGGGTAGGTCTGAAGCTTTCTTT

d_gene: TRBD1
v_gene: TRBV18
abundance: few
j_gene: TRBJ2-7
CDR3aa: CASSPPYGTGDYEQYF
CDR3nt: TGTGCCAGCTCACCACCGTACGGGACAGGGGACTACGAGCAGTACTTC

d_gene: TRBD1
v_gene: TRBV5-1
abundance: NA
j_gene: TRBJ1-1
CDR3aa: CASRVTGAGTEAFF
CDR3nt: TGCGCCAGCAGGGTCACAGGGGCCGGAACTGAAGCTTTCTTT

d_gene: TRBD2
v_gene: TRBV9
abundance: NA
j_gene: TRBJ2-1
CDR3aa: CASSPRAPRLAGGPYNEQFF
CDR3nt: TGTGCCAGCAGCCCCAGAGCCCCTCGACTAGCGGGAGGCCCCTACAATGAGCAGTTCTTC

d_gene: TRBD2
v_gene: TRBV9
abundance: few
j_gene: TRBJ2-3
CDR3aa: CASSRAGGGTDTQYF
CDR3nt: TGTGCCAGCAGCAGAGCGGGAGGGGGCACAGATACGCAGTATTTT

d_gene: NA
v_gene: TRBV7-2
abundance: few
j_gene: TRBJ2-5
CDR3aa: CASSLERDQETQYF
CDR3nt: TGTGCCAGCAGCTTAGAACGGGACCAAGAGACCCAGTACTTC

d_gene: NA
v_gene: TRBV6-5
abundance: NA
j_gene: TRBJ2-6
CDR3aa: CASSRMAGANVLTF
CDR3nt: TGTGCCAGCAGTAGGATGGCCGGGGCCAACGTCCTGACTTTC

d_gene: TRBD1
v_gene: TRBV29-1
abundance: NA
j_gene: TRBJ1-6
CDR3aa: CSVQGENSPLHF
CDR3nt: TGCAGCGTGCAGGGGGAAAATTCACCCCTCCACTTT

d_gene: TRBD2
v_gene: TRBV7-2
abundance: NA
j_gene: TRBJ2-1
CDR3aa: CASSPSGRYNEQFF
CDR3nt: TGTGCCAGCAGCCCCAGCGGGAGGTACAATGAGCAGTTCTTC

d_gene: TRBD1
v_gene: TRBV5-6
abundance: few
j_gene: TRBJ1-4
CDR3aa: CASSLPGTVNEKLFF
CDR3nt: TGTGCCAGCAGCTTGCCCGGGACAGTCAATGAAAAACTGTTTTTT

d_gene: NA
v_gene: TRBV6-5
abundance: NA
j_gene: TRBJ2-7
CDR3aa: CASRPWDLYEQYF
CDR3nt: TGTGCCAGCAGACCATGGGACTTGTACGAGCAGTACTTC

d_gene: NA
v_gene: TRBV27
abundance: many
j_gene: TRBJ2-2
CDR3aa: CASSPDGLYNTGELFF
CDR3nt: TGTGCCAGCAGTCCAGACGGTCTATATAACACCGGGGAGCTGTTTTTT

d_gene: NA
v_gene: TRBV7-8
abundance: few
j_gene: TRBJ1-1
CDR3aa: CASSLEQAEAFF
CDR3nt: TGTGCCAGCAGCTTAGAGCAGGCCGAAGCTTTCTTT

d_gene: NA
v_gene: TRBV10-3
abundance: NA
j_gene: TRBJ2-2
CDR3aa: CAIGGWGATTGELFF
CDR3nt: TGTGCCATCGGGGGATGGGGCGCGACCACCGGGGAGCTGTTTTTT

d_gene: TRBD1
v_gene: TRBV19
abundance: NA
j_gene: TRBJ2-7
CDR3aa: CASSRGQGATYEQYF
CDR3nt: TGTGCCAGTAGTAGGGGACAGGGGGCTACCTACGAGCAGTACTTC

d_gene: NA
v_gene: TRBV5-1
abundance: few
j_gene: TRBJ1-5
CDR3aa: CASSFTGDSNQPQHF
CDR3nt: TGCGCCAGCAGCTTTACGGGAGATAGCAATCAGCCCCAGCATTTT

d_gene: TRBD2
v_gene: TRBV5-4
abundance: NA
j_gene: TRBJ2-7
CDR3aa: CASSLRLAASNEQYF
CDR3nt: TGTGCCAGCAGCTTACGACTAGCGGCGTCTAACGAGCAGTACTTC

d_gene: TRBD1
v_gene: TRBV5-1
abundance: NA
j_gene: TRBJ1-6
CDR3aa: CASSQDRERSPLHF
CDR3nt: TGCGCCAGCAGCCAGGACAGGGAGAGGTCACCCCTCCACTTT

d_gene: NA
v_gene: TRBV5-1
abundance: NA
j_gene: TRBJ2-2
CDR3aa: CASTGTPNTGELFF
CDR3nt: TGCGCCAGCACCGGGACTCCGAACACCGGGGAGCTGTTTTTT

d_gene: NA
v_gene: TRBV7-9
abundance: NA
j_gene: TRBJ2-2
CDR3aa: CASSSRDDTGELFF
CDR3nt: TGTGCCAGCAGCTCCCGGGACGACACCGGGGAGCTGTTTTTT

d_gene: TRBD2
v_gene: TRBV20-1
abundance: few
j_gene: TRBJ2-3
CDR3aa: CSARGTKPDTQYF
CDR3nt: TGCAGTGCTAGGGGGACTAAACCAGATACGCAGTATTTT

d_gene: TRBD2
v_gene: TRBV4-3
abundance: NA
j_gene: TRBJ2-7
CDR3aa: CASSQELAASYEQYF
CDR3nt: TGCGCCAGCAGCCAAGAACTAGCGGCCTCCTACGAGCAGTACTTC

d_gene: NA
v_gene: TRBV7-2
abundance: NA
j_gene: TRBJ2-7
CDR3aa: CASSLGGAATYEQYF
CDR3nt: TGTGCCAGCAGCTTAGGGGGAGCAGCCACCTACGAGCAGTACTTC

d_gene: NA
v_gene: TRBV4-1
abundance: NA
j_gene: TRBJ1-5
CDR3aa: CASSQETDSRAQHF
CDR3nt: TGCGCCAGCAGCCAAGAGACAGATTCTAGGGCCCAGCATTTT

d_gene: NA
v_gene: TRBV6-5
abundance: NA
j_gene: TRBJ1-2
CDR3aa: CASSSPVDRGYTF
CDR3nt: TGTGCCAGCAGTTCGCCGGTGGATCGGGGCTACACCTTC

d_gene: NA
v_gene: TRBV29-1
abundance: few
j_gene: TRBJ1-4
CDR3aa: CSVRPTNEKLFF
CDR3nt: TGCAGCGTTAGGCCAACTAATGAAAAACTGTTTTTT

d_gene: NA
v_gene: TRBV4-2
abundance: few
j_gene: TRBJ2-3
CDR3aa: CASGVGQPTDTQYF
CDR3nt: TGTGCCAGCGGGGTAGGACAGCCCACAGATACGCAGTATTTT

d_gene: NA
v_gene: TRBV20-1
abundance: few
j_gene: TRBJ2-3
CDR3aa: CSARGIDTQYF
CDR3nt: TGCAGTGCTAGAGGAATAGATACGCAGTATTTT

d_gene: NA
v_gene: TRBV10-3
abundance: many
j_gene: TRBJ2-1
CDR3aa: CAISEWLSSYNEQFF
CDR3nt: TGTGCCATCAGTGAGTGGCTGAGCTCCTACAATGAGCAGTTCTTC

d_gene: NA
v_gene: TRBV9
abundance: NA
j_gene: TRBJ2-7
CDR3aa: CASSPFISYEQYF
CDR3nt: TGTGCCAGCAGCCCCTTCATTTCCTACGAGCAGTACTTC

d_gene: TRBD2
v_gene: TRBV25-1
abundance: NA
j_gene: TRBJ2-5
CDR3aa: CASSEFVGGETQYF
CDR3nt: TGTGCCAGCAGTGAATTTGTGGGAGGGGAGACCCAGTACTTC

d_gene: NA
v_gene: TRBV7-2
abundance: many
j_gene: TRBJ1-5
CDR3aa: CASSLVGDQPQHF
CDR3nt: TGTGCCAGCAGCTTGGTTGGGGATCAGCCCCAGCATTTT

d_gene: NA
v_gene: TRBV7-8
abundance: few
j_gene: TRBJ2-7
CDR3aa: CASSLAALPYEQYF
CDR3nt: TGTGCCAGCAGCTTAGCGGCTTTACCCTACGAGCAGTACTTC

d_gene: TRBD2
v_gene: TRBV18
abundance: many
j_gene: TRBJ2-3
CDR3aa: CASSPTSGTDTQYF
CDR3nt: TGTGCCAGCTCACCAACTAGCGGCACAGATACGCAGTATTTT

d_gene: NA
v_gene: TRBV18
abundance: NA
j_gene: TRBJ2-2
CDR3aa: CASSPRGLPDLNTGELFF
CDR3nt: TGTGCCAGCTCACCACGGGGACTTCCCGACTTGAACACCGGGGAGCTGTTTTTT

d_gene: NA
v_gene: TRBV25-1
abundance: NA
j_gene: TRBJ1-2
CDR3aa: CASSEGIGYTF
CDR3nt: TGTGCCAGCAGTGAAGGGATCGGCTACACCTTC

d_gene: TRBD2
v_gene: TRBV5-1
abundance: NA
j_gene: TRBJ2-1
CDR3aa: CASSLTAGATNEQFF
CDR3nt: TGCGCCAGCAGCTTGACAGCGGGGGCCACTAATGAGCAGTTCTTC